This passage covers 7 T cell receptor beta chains from one sample sequenced in a study of cytomegalovirus exposure and HLA in healthy donors. The PCR was carried out with 60 Vbeta primers and 13 Jbeta primers. Data came from immunoSEQ multiplex PCR; TCRdb stores just in-frame clones and leaves some out. In the table there are under 150,000 clones, 65% to 90% of which are singletons. Sample: PBMCs. The origin of the receptors is a man in his late teens or twenties in good health and CMV-seronegative.

The chain links TRBV4-1 to TRBJ2-1, with D perhaps matching TRBD2 (5 bases). CDR1 is MGHRA, CDR2 YSYEKL, per germline. The CDR3 length is 12 residues. The V and J ends lost 3 bases and 10 bases respectively, with 10 bases between them. The CDR3 coding sequence is TGCGCCAGCAGCCACCTACTAGACGAGCAGTTCTTC. Translation: CASSHLLDEQFF.

The chain recombines TRBV5-5 with TRBJ1-6; 9 bases map to TRBD1. The germline gives CDR1 SGHKS, CDR2 YYEKEE (reference sequence). The CDR3 sequence is 16 residues long. V was pared by 0 bases and J by 9 bases, with 7 bases of the junction left unmatched. For the CDR3, the DNA is TGTGCCAGCAGCTTGGTAGGGGACAGGGAAAGTTCACCCCTCCACTTT. This encodes CASSLVGDRESSPLHF.

In this sample, this clone turned up once. The V call is TRBV2, the J call TRBJ1-4; tentatively, D is TRBD1 (6 bases). The CDR3 runs 14 residues. Germline V CDR1 and CDR2: SNHLY, FYNNEI. V gave up 8 bases and J gave up 4 bases, with 14 bases separating them. The CDR3 protein is CASVRDTDNEKLFF. The CDR3 DNA is TGTGCCAGCGTCCGGGACACCGATAATGAAAAACTGTTTTTT.

V usage is TRBV7-2 and J usage is TRBJ1-2, with a possible D match to TRBD1 (5 bases). The CDR3 is 14 amino acids. Trimming took 6 bases from V and 2 from J, leaving 13 bases between them. Looked up from germline, CDR1 is SGHTA and CDR2 is FQGNSA. The CDR3: CASSTGATNYGYTF. In nucleotides, the CDR3 is TGTGCCAGCAGTACTGGGGCAACAAACTATGGCTACACCTTC.

The J gene is TRBJ1-1, the V gene TRBV14; no clear D. With 1 base removed from V and 0 bases from J, the gap between germline ends came to 12 bases. The CDR3 consists of 16 residues. Per the germline V gene, CDR1 is SGHDN and CDR2 is FVKESK. For the CDR3, the DNA is TGTGCCAGCAGCCAAGGAGGATTTCCCATGAACACTGAAGCTTTCTTT. As protein: CASSQGGFPMNTEAFF. Complete variable domain (other parts from reference TRBV14 and TRBJ1-1): EAGVTQFPSHSVIEKGQTVTLRCDPISGHDNLYWYRRVMGKEIKFLLHFVKESKQDESGMPNNRFLAERTGGTYSTLKVQPAELEDSGVYFCASSQGGFPMNTEAFFGQGTRLTVV.

This clone was observed a single time. The chain is built from TRBV2 and TRBJ2-1, with unresolved D. The CDR3 has 15 residues. Germline V CDR1 and CDR2: SNHLY, FYNNEI. The germline V and J ends were trimmed by 1 base and 4 bases, with 11 bases remaining between them. The CDR3 here is CASSEDPWLYNEQFF. The CDR3 nucleotides are TGTGCCAGCAGTGAAGATCCGTGGCTTTACAATGAGCAGTTCTTC.

This chain joins TRBV10-3 and TRBJ2-2; TRBD1 might be the D (5 bases). Germline CDR1 and CDR2: ENHRY and SYGVKD. The germline V and J ends were trimmed by 5 bases and 1 base, with 11 bases remaining between them. The CDR3 is 15 residues long. The chain's CDR3 is CAISSGRENTGELFF. The DNA for the CDR3 is TGTGCCATCAGTTCTGGCAGGGAGAACACCGGGGAGCTGTTTTTT.